This T cell receptor (beta chain) is drawn from a study of beta chain features in type 1 diabetes. The CDR3 has 17 amino acids. In germline, CDR1 is SGHNT, CDR2 YENEEA. With 5 bases removed from V and 6 bases from J, the gap between germline ends came to 25 bases. The whole isolated RNA underwent reverse transcription, so sequencing captured expressed TCRB transcripts. Produced via immunoSEQ multiplex PCR; TCRdb's table is partial and in-frame only. The data contain approximately 160,000 clones, 7% to 10% of them singletons. The TCR originated in a woman aged 18-29 years in good health. The chain combines TRBV11-3 with TRBJ1-2; perhaps TRBD1 as D (5 bases). The sample comprised central memory CD4+ T cells from blood. CDR3 DNA: TGTGCCAGCAGCCCACAAGCCGCAGGGTATTGGGCCGATGGCTACACCTTC. It is translated as CASSPQAAGYWADGYTF.